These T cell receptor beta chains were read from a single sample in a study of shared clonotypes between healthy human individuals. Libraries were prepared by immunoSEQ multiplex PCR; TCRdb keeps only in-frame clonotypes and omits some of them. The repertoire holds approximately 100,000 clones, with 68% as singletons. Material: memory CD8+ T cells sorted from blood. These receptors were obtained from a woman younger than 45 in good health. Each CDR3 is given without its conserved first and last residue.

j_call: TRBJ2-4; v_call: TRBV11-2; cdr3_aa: ASSLRLQLAKNIQY
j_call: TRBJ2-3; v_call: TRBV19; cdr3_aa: ASSNSGRAKDTQY
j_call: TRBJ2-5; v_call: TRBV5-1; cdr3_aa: ASSLEAGQETQY
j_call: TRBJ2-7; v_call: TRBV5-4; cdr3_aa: ASSLDGGTGGEQY
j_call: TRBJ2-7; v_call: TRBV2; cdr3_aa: ASVDSEPYEQY
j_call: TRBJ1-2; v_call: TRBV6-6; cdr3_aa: ASSAHRPSEGYT
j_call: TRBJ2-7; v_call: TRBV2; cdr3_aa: ASRAGEPYEQY
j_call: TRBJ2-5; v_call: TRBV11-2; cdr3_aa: ASSHPSRQGRETQY
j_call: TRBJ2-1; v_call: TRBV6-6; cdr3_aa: ASSDSAGGGYNEQF
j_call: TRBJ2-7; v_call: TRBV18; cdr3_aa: ASSPKGTATSLEQY
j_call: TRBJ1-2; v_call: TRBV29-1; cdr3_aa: SVEDHGGGYT
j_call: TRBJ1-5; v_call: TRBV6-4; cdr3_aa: ASSEEGNQPQH
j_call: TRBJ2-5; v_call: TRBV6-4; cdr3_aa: ASSRTSGNQETQY
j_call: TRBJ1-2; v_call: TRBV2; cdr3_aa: ASSDPGAIYGYT
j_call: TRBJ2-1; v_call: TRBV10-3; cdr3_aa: AISESVASGDYNEQF
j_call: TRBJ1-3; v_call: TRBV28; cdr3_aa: ASSIDGGTGNTIY
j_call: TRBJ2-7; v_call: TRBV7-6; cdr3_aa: ASSLFPSSYEQY
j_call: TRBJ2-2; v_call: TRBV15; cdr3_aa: ATSRRGTSQYTGELF
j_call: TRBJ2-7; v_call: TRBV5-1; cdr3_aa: ASSTAGLAPFRHEQY
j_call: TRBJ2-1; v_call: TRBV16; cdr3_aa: ASSQSAGGGNEQF
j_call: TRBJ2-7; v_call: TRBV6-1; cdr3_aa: ASSARQVPYEQY
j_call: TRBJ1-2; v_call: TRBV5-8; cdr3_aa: ASSGDRAYGYT
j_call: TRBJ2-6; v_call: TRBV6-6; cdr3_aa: ASELRRTGANVLT
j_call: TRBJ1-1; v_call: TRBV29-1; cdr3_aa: SVELTGSFTEAF
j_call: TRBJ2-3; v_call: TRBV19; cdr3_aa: ASSVGGGSTDTQY
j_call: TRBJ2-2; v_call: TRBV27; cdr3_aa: ASSWGLAGGATGELF
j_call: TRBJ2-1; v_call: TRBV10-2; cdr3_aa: ASSPVNGNEQF
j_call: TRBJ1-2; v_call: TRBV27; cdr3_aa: ASSSRGTDYGYT
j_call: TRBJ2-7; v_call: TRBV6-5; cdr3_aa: ASSYSKTANYEQY
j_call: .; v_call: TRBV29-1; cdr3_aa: SVAGTSGTLDEQY
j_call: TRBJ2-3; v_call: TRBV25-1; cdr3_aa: ASSGGLAGGTDTQY
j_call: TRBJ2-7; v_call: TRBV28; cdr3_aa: ASTRSSEVLRGQY
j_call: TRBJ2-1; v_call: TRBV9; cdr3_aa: ASSVAVGEQF
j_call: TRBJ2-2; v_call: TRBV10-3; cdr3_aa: AISVQGVSNTGELF
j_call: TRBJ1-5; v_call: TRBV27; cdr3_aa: ASSQQGQGSNQPQH
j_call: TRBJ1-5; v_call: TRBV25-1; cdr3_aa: ASSALGEEDSNQPQH
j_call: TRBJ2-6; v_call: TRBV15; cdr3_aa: ATSGDRISGANVLT
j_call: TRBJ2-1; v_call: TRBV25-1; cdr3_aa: ASSGLAGDSYNEQF
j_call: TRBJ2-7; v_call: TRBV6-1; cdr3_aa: ASREQGSSYEQY
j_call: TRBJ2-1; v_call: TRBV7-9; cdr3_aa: ASSLARDRANEQF
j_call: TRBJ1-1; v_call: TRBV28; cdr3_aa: ASRTASGSFGTEAF
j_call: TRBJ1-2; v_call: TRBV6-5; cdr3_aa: ASSYSFRGRVYGYT
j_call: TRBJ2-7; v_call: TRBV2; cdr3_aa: ASIPGQANYEQY
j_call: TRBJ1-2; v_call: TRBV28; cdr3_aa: ASAVAGYGYT
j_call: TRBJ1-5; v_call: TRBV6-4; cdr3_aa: ASSDSGGANQPQH
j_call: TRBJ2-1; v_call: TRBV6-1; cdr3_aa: ASSEGVGQANEQF
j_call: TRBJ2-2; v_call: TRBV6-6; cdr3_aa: ASSYSGLVNTGELF
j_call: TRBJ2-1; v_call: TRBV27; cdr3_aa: ASSALTSGSYNEQF
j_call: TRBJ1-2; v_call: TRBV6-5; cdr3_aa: ASSYSLTFPYGYT
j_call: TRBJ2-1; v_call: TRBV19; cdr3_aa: ASTPGGLAANNEQF
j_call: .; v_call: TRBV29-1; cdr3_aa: SVEGASSVYEQY
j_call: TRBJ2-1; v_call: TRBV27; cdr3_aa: ASSERTGTIPYNEQF
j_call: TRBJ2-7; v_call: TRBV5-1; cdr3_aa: ASTLWAPSYGQY
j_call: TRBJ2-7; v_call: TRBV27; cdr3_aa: ASRQGVRSDEQY
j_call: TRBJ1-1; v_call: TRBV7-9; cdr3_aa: ASSPQGRATEAF
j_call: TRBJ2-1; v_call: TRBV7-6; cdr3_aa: ASSLGLRDFIHNEQF
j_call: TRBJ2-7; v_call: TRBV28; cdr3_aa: ASSLGQEAHEQY
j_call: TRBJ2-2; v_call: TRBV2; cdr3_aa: ASSPLAGGFGELF
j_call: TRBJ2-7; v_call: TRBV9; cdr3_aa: ASSASRAPYEQY
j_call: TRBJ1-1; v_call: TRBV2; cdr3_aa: ASHRELRTEAF